Presented here are 29 T cell receptor beta chains from one specimen sequenced in a study of cytomegalovirus exposure and HLA in healthy donors. Amplification used 60 Vbeta primers and 13 Jbeta primers. Generated by immunoSEQ multiplex PCR, the TCRdb table keeps only in-frame clones and is missing some. The data contain roughly 230,000 clones, approximately 78% of them singletons. The sequenced sample consisted of PBMCs. All receptors derive from a boy between 10 and 17 years old in good health and CMV-seronegative.

CDR3 DNA: TGCGCCAGCAGCCAGGGACAGGGGGCAACTAATGAAAAACTGTTTTTT. Protein product: CASSQGQGATNEKLFF. The J gene is TRBJ1-4, the V gene TRBV4-1, with 11 bases that match TRBD1. V was clipped by 3 bases and J by 0 bases; unmatched bases: 0. Germline V gene sequence: CDR1 MGHRA, CDR2 YSYEKL. This CDR3 comprises 16 residues.

V usage is TRBV9 and J usage is TRBJ2-5; tentatively, D is TRBD2 (6 bases). The J call may be mistaken, given a closer DNA end match to TRBJ2-7. This CDR3 comprises 15 residues. The germline CDR1 and CDR2 sequences are SGDLS and YYNGEE. The CDR3 is CASSVEEGSGYEQYF. The CDR3, as DNA: TGTGCCAGCAGCGTAGAGGAGGGTAGCGGCTACGAGCAGTACTTC.

The gene calls are TRBV27 and TRBJ1-4, with D tentatively TRBD1 (5 bases). The germline V gene has CDR1 MNHEY and CDR2 SMNVEV (reference sequence). Between the trimmed V and J ends, which lost 4 bases and 11 bases, there was a span of 14 bases. The CDR3 runs to 13 residues. DNA for the CDR3: TGTGCCAGCAGTTGGGGGGTCGGGGAGAAACTGTTTTTT. Translation gives CASSWGVGEKLFF.

The genes are TRBV5-6 and TRBJ2-2; a possible D gene is TRBD2 (5 bases). Germline-derived CDR1 and CDR2 are SGHDT and YYEEEE. V lost 2 bases, J lost 0 bases, and 8 bases lay in between. This CDR3 is 15 amino acids long. CDR3 nucleotide sequence: TGTGCCAGCAGCTTAGGAGGAGCGAACACCGGGGAGCTGTTTTTT. Its translation: CASSLGGANTGELFF.

Concerning this clone: One junction end disagrees with the germline gene, perhaps due to a read error. The V call is TRBV5-1, the J call TRBJ2-2, with D maybe TRBD1 (6 bases). CDR1 is SGHRS, CDR2 YFSETQ, per germline. The CDR3 has 19 residues. CDR3 protein: CVSTLISPTYGTYTGELFF. The CDR3 DNA follows: TGCGTCAGCACCCTAATATCCCCAACATACGGGACATACACCGGGGAGCTGTTTTTT.

The rearrangement uses TRBV5-6 and TRBJ1-1, with 7 bases lining up with TRBD1. In germline, CDR1 is SGHDT, CDR2 YYEEEE. The trim removed 4 bases at V and 4 bases at J, leaving 10 bases unmatched. This CDR3 region has 15 residues. The CDR3 DNA reads as TGTGCCAGCAGCCCCCAGACAGGGATCGGCACTGAAGCTTTCTTT. Its translation is CASSPQTGIGTEAFF.

The V and J genes are TRBV11-1 and TRBJ2-7, with TRBD1 identical over 8 bases. J gave up 3 bases and V 5 bases, and 9 bases lay outside the gene matches. The CDR3 has 15 amino acids. Germline CDR1 and CDR2: SGHAT and FQDESV (reference sequence). The CDR3 nucleotides read TGTGCCAGCAGCACCCCCGGGACAGGATTCTACGAGCAGTACTTC. Translated: CASSTPGTGFYEQYF.

Notes on this clone: The junction departs from the called germline gene at one end, perhaps through a read error. Other DNA sequences in this specimen translate into the identical CDR3. The V call is TRBV18, the J call TRBJ2-5; perhaps TRBD2 as D (6 bases). Germline loops: CDR1 KGHSH, CDR2 LQKENI. This CDR3 region has 17 residues. The CDR3 loop is CASSPRGASALQETQYF. The CDR3 nucleotides read TGTGCCAGCTCGCCACGAGGGGCTAGCGCATTACAAGAGACCCAGTACTTC.

V usage is TRBV27 and J usage is TRBJ1-4; D unresolved. Trimming pared 5 bases from V and 15 bases from J, leaving 25 bases between. This CDR3 is 15 amino acids long. Per germline, CDR1 MNHEY and CDR2 SMNVEV (reference sequence). The CDR3 coding sequence is TGTGCCAGCAGTAACCTCGGCGGCGCCGGGTCAAAGGTGTTTTTT. This sequence encodes CASSNLGGAGSKVFF. Variable domain in full (rest from reference TRBV27 and TRBJ1-4): EAQVTQNPRYLITVTGKKLTVTCSQNMNHEYMSWYRQDPGLGLRQIYYSMNVEVTDKGDVPEGYKVSRKEKRNFPLILESPSPNQTSLYFCASSNLGGAGSKVFFGSGTQLSVL.

This chain joins TRBV7-2 and TRBJ1-5, with 7 bases fitting TRBD1. There are 17 residues in the CDR3. Germline values: CDR1 SGHTA, CDR2 FQGNSA. V was pared by 5 bases and J by 2 bases, with 12 bases of the junction left unmatched. The DNA of the CDR3 is TGTGCCAGCAGCCGAAACGCCCAGGGGACAGGCAATCAGCCCCAGCATTTT. It yields the protein CASSRNAQGTGNQPQHF.

The genes are TRBV5-1 and TRBJ1-1, with TRBD1 matching over 7 bases. V shed 4 bases, J shed 1 base, and the junction held 4 bases outside the gene matches. The CDR3 consists of 14 residues. CDR1 and CDR2 from the germline V gene are SGHRS and YFSETQ. CDR3 residues: CASSLRGQNTEAFF. In DNA form, the CDR3 reads TGCGCCAGCAGCCTTAGGGGGCAGAACACTGAAGCTTTCTTT.

This clone has only a few counts. Other DNA sequences within the sample encode an identical CDR3. The chain carries TRBV5-4 and TRBJ2-1, with 7 bases that match TRBD1. Trimming removed 0 bases from V and 4 bases from J; junction bases left unmatched: 4. The CDR3 is 15 amino acids. Germline V gives CDR1 SGHNT, CDR2 YYREEE (reference sequence). The CDR3 DNA reads as TGTGCCAGCAGCTTGGACAGGGGCCTTTACAATGAGCAGTTCTTC. This encodes CASSLDRGLYNEQFF.

The rearrangement links TRBV6-5 to TRBJ1-1; D perhaps matches TRBD1 (6 bases). Germline V gene lookup returns CDR1 MNHEY and CDR2 SVGAGI. Trimming took off 8 bases at V and 2 bases at J, with 12 bases between the two ends. The CDR3 runs 13 residues. As DNA, the CDR3 is TGTGCCAGCTTCCGAGGGACAAACACTGAAGCTTTCTTT. It translates to CASFRGTNTEAFF.

The chain carries TRBV6-6 and TRBJ2-7; maybe TRBD2 (5 bases). CDR3 length: 13 amino acids. CDR1 is MNHNY and CDR2 is SVGAGI in the germline V gene (reference sequence). Trimming pared 5 bases from V and 7 bases from J, leaving 15 bases between. The CDR3 DNA is TGTGCCAGCAGTGCGGACGGGGAATGGGAGCAGTACTTC. It encodes CASSADGEWEQYF.

This clone was observed a handful of times. The genes are TRBV27 and TRBJ2-5, with a weak D call TRBD2 (5 bases). The germline V gene encodes CDR1 MNHEY and CDR2 SMNVEV (reference sequence). The CDR3 consists of 15 residues. V lost 6 bases, J lost 5 bases, and 19 bases lay in between. The CDR3 bases are TGTGCCAGCAGACGTGGGAGAAGAAGGGAGGAGACCCAGTACTTC. It is translated as CASRRGRRREETQYF.

This clone has a handful of counts. The rearrangement links TRBV30 to TRBJ1-1; maybe TRBD1 (5 bases). CDR1 and CDR2 (germline): GTSNPN, SVGIG (reference sequence). The CDR3 runs 14 residues. V lost 0 bases to trimming and J lost 4 bases, with 12 bases between them. The CDR3 DNA follows: TGTGCCTGGAGTGTCGGGCAGGGCTTCACTGAAGCTTTCTTT. Its translation is CAWSVGQGFTEAFF.

The chain is built from TRBV6-1 and TRBJ1-5; D is undetermined. Looked up from germline, CDR1 is MNHNS and CDR2 is SASEGT. The length of the CDR3 is 13 residues. Trimming pared 6 bases from V and 10 bases from J, leaving 16 bases between. In nucleotides, the CDR3 is TGTGCCAGCAGGTCCCTAGTGCTCGGCCCCCAGCATTTT. Protein: CASRSLVLGPQHF.

The genes are TRBV29-1 and TRBJ1-2; 8 bases align to TRBD1. The junction had 5 bases not matched to a gene; V was cut back by 7 bases and J by 4 bases. This CDR3 spans 12 amino acids. Germline V gene lookup returns CDR1 SQVTM and CDR2 ANQGSEA. The DNA for the CDR3 is TGCAGCGATGACAGGGGCTTCTATGGCTACACCTTC. Translation gives CSDDRGFYGYTF.

This clone was seen only once. The chain carries TRBV9 and TRBJ2-7; TRBD2 agrees at 13 bases. This CDR3 is 15 amino acids long. CDR1 is SGDLS, CDR2 YYNGEE, per germline. V gave up 4 bases and J gave up 6 bases; unmatched junction bases: 7. The CDR3 loop reads CASSNRTSGSGEQYF. DNA of the CDR3: TGTGCCAGCAGCAATCGGACTAGCGGGAGTGGCGAGCAGTACTTC.

Only a few counts were recorded for this clone. This rearrangement joins TRBV5-1 to TRBJ2-5; a weak D match, TRBD2 (5 bases). The V end lost 0 bases, the J end lost 5 bases, and 8 bases lay between the germline ends. The germline V gene encodes CDR1 SGHRS and CDR2 YFSETQ. This CDR3 contains 13 residues. CDR3 coding DNA: TGCGCCAGCAGCTTGGCCCCGGGGGAGACCCAGTACTTC. This translates into CASSLAPGETQYF.

This clone was counted a few times. This CDR3 reads CANLRGGNTEAFF. In DNA, the CDR3 is TGTGCCAACCTCCGAGGAGGGAACACTGAAGCTTTCTTT. V and J are TRBV2 and TRBJ1-1; no clear D. The CDR3 runs 13 residues. Trimming removed 10 bases at V and 1 base at J, with 13 bases between. Germline V gene lookup returns CDR1 SNHLY and CDR2 FYNNEI.

V is TRBV4-2 and J is TRBJ2-7; possible D gene TRBD2, 6 bases. Trimming took off 0 bases at V and 3 bases at J, with 18 bases between the two ends. The germline gives CDR1 LGHNA, CDR2 YNFKEQ. The CDR3 consists of 17 residues. CDR3 region: CASSQEGGPTTYYEQYF. DNA of the CDR3: TGTGCCAGCAGCCAAGAGGGGGGACCAACGACATACTACGAGCAGTACTTC.

The sample holds a few counts of this clone. The V call is TRBV10-3, the J call TRBJ1-1; D not resolved. The germline gives CDR1 ENHRY, CDR2 SYGVKD. The V end lost 6 bases, the J end lost 1 base, and 9 bases lay between the germline ends. This CDR3 is built from 13 residues. The DNA of the CDR3 is TGTGCCATCAGCGACTCAAAGAACACTGAAGCTTTCTTT. Its protein is CAISDSKNTEAFF.

The chain recombines TRBV15 with TRBJ1-2; D perhaps matches TRBD1 (6 bases). V was cut by 3 bases and J by 4 bases, with 12 bases left in between. CDR1 and CDR2 from the germline V gene are LNHNV and YYDKDF (reference sequence). The CDR3 is made up of 14 amino acids. The CDR3 nucleotides are TGTGCCACCAGCAGGGGACAACCGACCTATGGCTACACCTTC. This translates into CATSRGQPTYGYTF.

This clone has only one observation. This rearrangement joins TRBV10-3 to TRBJ1-6; D perhaps matches TRBD1 (6 bases). Per germline, CDR1 ENHRY and CDR2 SYGVKD. V was shortened by 2 bases and J by 10 bases, with 12 bases between the two germline ends. This CDR3 contains 14 residues. CDR3 sequence: CAISEEGGVSPLHF. CDR3 bases: TGTGCCATCAGTGAGGAAGGGGGAGTCTCACCCCTCCACTTT.

The chain has TRBV9 and TRBJ2-3, with 7 bases identical to TRBD2. This CDR3 contains 15 residues. The V gene end was trimmed by 4 bases and the J gene end by 1 base; junction bases not matched to a gene: 6. Germline V gives CDR1 SGDLS, CDR2 YYNGEE. In DNA, the CDR3 is TGTGCCAGCAGCCCTTTTGCGGGGGGCACAGATACGCAGTATTTT. This encodes CASSPFAGGTDTQYF.

This rearrangement joins TRBV29-1 to TRBJ2-3; 7 nucleotides line up with TRBD1. This CDR3 region has 15 residues. Germline values: CDR1 SQVTM, CDR2 ANQGSEA. J was trimmed by 1 base and V by 5 bases; bases with no gene match: 9. The CDR3 loop reads CSVRNRQGGTDTQYF. Written as DNA, the CDR3 is TGCAGCGTTCGTAATCGACAGGGTGGCACAGATACGCAGTATTTT.

J is TRBJ2-1 and V is TRBV7-9; 9 nucleotides align to TRBD2. CDR1 and CDR2 from the germline V gene are SEHNR and FQNEAQ (reference sequence). The V segment lost 1 base and the J segment 7 bases; nucleotides outside the gene matches: 8. CDR3 length equals 16 residues. The chain's CDR3 is CASSLVGGRGLNEQFF. CDR3 DNA: TGTGCCAGCAGCTTAGTTGGCGGGAGGGGATTAAATGAGCAGTTCTTC.

This sequence joins TRBV2 and TRBJ2-3; 13 nucleotides agree with TRBD2. The J segment lost 4 bases and the V segment lost 3 bases, leaving 4 bases of the junction unmatched. CDR1 and CDR2 (germline): SNHLY, FYNNEI. The CDR3 is made up of 16 amino acids. The CDR3 nucleotides read TGTGCCAGCAGTGATAAGGGGACTAGCGGGGCAGATACGCAGTATTTT. Its protein product is CASSDKGTSGADTQYF.